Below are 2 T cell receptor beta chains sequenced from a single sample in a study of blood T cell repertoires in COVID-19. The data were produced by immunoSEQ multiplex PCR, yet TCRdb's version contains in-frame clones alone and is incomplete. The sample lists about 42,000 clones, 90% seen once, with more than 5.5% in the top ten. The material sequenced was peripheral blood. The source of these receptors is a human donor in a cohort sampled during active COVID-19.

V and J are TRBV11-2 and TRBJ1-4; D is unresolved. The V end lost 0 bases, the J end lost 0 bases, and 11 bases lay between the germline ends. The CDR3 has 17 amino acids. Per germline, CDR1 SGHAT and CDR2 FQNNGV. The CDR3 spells CASSLDRGRTTNEKLFF. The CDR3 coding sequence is TGTGCCAGCAGCTTAGATCGCGGTAGGACAACTAATGAAAAACTGTTTTTT.

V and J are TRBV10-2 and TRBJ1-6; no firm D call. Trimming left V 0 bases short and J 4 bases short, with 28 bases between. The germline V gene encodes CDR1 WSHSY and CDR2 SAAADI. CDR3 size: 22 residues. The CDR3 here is CASSESRGTQLYRIEYNSPLHF. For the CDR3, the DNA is TGCGCCAGCAGTGAGTCCAGAGGAACGCAGCTCTATCGGATCGAATATAATTCACCCCTCCACTTT.